This TCR beta chain emerged from a study of CD8 T cells in Susac syndrome. CD8+ and CD4+ T cells from blood underwent TCR beta sequencing, which was carried out in a high-throughput format. The multiple sclerosis control group was made up of treatment-naive patients with stable or active relapsing-remitting disease. Negative isolation yielded CD8+ and CD4+ T cells; FACS enriched TEMRA cells. Trimming cost V 2 bases and J 8 bases, with 16 bases left between them. This CDR3 comprises 15 residues. Germline V lookup: CDR1 MNHEY, CDR2 SVGEGT. RNA in amounts of roughly 0.45 to 1 ug was reverse transcribed with random hexamers. An immunoSEQ multiplex PCR amplified TCR beta CDR3 over 54 Vbeta and 13 Jbeta. One entry per CDR3 protein results from TCRdb running MiXCR on the immunoSEQ multiplex PCR reads. The sample yields hundreds of thousands of distinct CDR3 sequences, 70% to 90% seen once.

The sample consisted of CD8+ T cells from PBMCs. This TCR came from a human donor with multiple sclerosis. The rearrangement links TRBV6-2 or TRBV6-3 to TRBJ2-1, with no clear D. The CDR3 protein is CASSYLQNSADEQFF. The CDR3 DNA reads TGTGCCAGCAGTTACCTTCAGAACTCCGCCGATGAGCAGTTCTTC.